The text below deals with one TCR beta chain. Its antigen is still unknown. cDNA synthesis used the whole RNA isolate, giving expressed TCRB sequences. Clones were sequenced by immunoSEQ multiplex PCR, and TCRdb holds only the in-frame ones, with some missing. This sample has about 740,000 clones, with roughly an eighth found just once. The sample belongs to a study of beta chain features in type 1 diabetes. In the study overall: Regarding age, gender and cell yields, patients proved similar to healthy donors. Researchers looked at some 110 million sorted cells across all samples. General observations from the study: Moderately but significantly shorter TCRB CDR3s were found in Type 1 diabetes patients in all four CD4+ subsets. Patients and controls would be equally affected if PCR favored shorter templates. For patients, the naive, central memory and Treg TCRB repertoires appeared more alike than for healthy donors.

Germline lookup yields CDR1 SGDLS and CDR2 YYNGEE. Trimming removed 0 bases from V and 4 bases from J, with 10 bases in between. The CDR3 length is 14 residues. V and J are TRBV9 and TRBJ2-5, with D perhaps assigned TRBD1 or TRBD2 (6 bases each). Material for sequencing was naive CD4+ T cells from blood. The source is a man younger than 35 with type 1 diabetes. DNA of the CDR3: TGTGCCAGCAGCGTAGCTGGAGGGGGAGAGACCCAGTACTTC. It specifies CASSVAGGGETQYF. Looking up the rest from reference TRBV9 and TRBJ2-5 gives the full variable domain: DSGVTQTPKHLITATGQRVTLRCSPRSGDLSVYWYQQSLDQGLQFLIQYYNGEERAKGNILERFSAQQFPDLHSELNLSSLELGDSALYFCASSVAGGGETQYFGPGTRLLVL.